Listed below are T cell receptor beta chains from one sample, sequenced in a study of CD8+ T cells in alopecia areata. Clones were read by immunoSEQ multiplex PCR, and TCRdb kept only the in-frame ones, dropping some. The sample holds about 180,000 clones; roughly 60% are singletons and the top ten take more than 1.5%. The material sequenced was CD4+ T cells sorted from blood, taken at week 0. Receptors were obtained from a human donor with alopecia areata. Each CDR3 is given with its conserved first and last residue. A D gene is named only where the DNA matches it firmly. Only some rows state a clone size, as once, few, many or a class for expanded clones.

>TRBJ2-7|TRBV29-1|few|14|TRBD1
TGCAGCGCCACCACCGGGACAGGGTCGGCCGAGCAGTACTTC
CSATTGTGSAEQYF
>TRBJ2-7|TRBV2|.|14|TRBD1
TGTGCCAGCAGGCCGGGACAGGGGGCGTACGAGCAGTACTTC
CASRPGQGAYEQYF
>TRBJ1-1|TRBV11-1|.|14|.
TGTGCCAGCAGCCCCATTTGGGGAGGAACTGAAGCTTTCTTT
CASSPIWGGTEAFF
>TRBJ1-1|TRBV29-1|.|12|.
TGCAGCGTTTGGACCCTAAACACTGAAGCTTTCTTT
CSVWTLNTEAFF
>TRBJ1-4|TRBV5-6|.|14|.
TGTGCCAGCAGCCCGGATATGAGTAATGAAAAACTGTTTTTT
CASSPDMSNEKLFF
>TRBJ1-1|TRBV29-1|.|14|.
TGCAGCGTTGAAGGCAGACAGGCGAACACTGAAGCTTTCTTT
CSVEGRQANTEAFF
>TRBJ1-2|TRBV23-1|.|15|TRBD1
TGCGCCAGCATGGAGTTGGACAGGGAGGGGTATGGCTACACCTTC
CASMELDREGYGYTF
>TRBJ2-7|TRBV29-1|.|13|.
TGCAGCGTTGCGCCTCCGGGACGACGAGAGCAGTACTTC
CSVAPPGRREQYF
>TRBJ2-5|TRBV4-3|.|16|TRBD2
TGCGCCAGCAGCCAAGTGGGCGGGGGAGTTCAAGAGACCCAGTACTTC
CASSQVGGGVQETQYF
>TRBJ2-2|TRBV30|.|16|TRBD1
TGTGCCTGGAGTGTACAGGAGACAGGGTTGGGAGGGGAGCTGTTTTTT
CAWSVQETGLGGELFF
>TRBJ2-1|TRBV5-1|.|16|.
TGCGCCAGCAGCTTGGAAACTACCAGCTCCTACAATGAGCAGTTCTTC
CASSLETTSSYNEQFF
>TRBJ1-4|TRBV5-1|.|14|.
TGCGCCAGCAGTTCAGACGCAACTAATGAAAAACTGTTTTTT
CASSSDATNEKLFF
>TRBJ2-3|TRBV11-3|once|16|TRBD1
TGTGCCAGCAGCCCGACTGGGACAGGGGTATTTGATACGCAGTATTTT
CASSPTGTGVFDTQYF
>TRBJ1-1|TRBV5-4|.|14|.
TGTGCCTCTGGACTGGAGGGCATGAACACTGAAGCTTTCTTT
CASGLEGMNTEAFF
>TRBJ2-7|TRBV27|.|13|.
TGTGCCAGCAGTCGGACCCATCGGTACGAGCAGTACTTC
CASSRTHRYEQYF
>TRBJ1-2|TRBV27|.|13|.
TGTGCCAGCAGGGAGAGACCTAACTATGGCTACACCTTC
CASRERPNYGYTF
>TRBJ2-7|TRBV6-1|few|13|.
TGTGCCAGCAGAGGGTCCAGCTCCTACGAGCAGTACTTC
CASRGSSSYEQYF
>TRBJ1-2|TRBV27|.|12|.
TGTGCCAGCAGTCCCCGGGACGGTGGCTACACCTTC
CASSPRDGGYTF
>TRBJ2-3|TRBV5-6|.|16|TRBD2
TGTGCCAGCAGCCCCGTCGGGACCGGGGGGTCCGGTACGCAGTATTTT
CASSPVGTGGSGTQYF
>TRBJ2-4|TRBV29-1|few|13|.
TGCAGCGTTGACGGGGCGTCCAAAAACATTCAGTACTTC
CSVDGASKNIQYF
>TRBJ2-1|TRBV23-1|.|16|.
TGCGCCAGCAGTCAGAAGGAGGAGGAGCCCTACAATGAGCAGTTCTTC
CASSQKEEEPYNEQFF
>TRBJ2-6|TRBV9|few|15|.
TGTGCCAGCAGCGGAGGTCTCCGTGAGGCCAACGTCCTGACTTTC
CASSGGLREANVLTF
>TRBJ2-2|TRBV10-3|.|15|TRBD1
TGTGCCACGCTATCCGGGACAGGGTCCACCGGGGAGCTGTTTTTT
CATLSGTGSTGELFF
>TRBJ2-7|TRBV19|.|17|TRBD1
TGTGCCAGTAGTATCCTTCCGGGACAGGGCGTCTCCTACGAGCAGTACTTC
CASSILPGQGVSYEQYF
>TRBJ1-1|TRBV29-1|few|13|.
TGCAGCGTTGCCGGCAGGTCAAACACTGAAGCTTTCTTT
CSVAGRSNTEAFF
>TRBJ1-2|TRBV29-1|.|12|TRBD1
TGCAGCGTTTGGGACAGGGGAACTTTGTACACCTTC
CSVWDRGTLYTF
>TRBJ2-1|TRBV29-1|.|12|.
TGCAGCGTTGGAGGGGCCCTAATAGGGCAGTTCTTC
CSVGGALIGQFF
>TRBJ2-6|TRBV2|.|19|TRBD2
TGTGCCAGCAGGGAAGAGACTAGCGGGGGGCCAAGTGGGGCCAACGTCCTGACTTTC
CASREETSGGPSGANVLTF
>TRBJ1-2|TRBV30|.|16|.
TGTGCCTGGAGTGTACCCCAAGGAGGGGCCCACGGTGGCTACACCTTC
CAWSVPQGGAHGGYTF
>TRBJ1-5|TRBV5-1|.|15|TRBD1
TGCGCCAGCAGCTTGGCTGGAGGGGGCGATCAGCCCCAGCATTTT
CASSLAGGGDQPQHF
>TRBJ2-5|TRBV5-1|.|14|.
TGCGCCAGCAGCTCCTTGGGTAGCGTGGAGACCCAGTACTTC
CASSSLGSVETQYF
>TRBJ2-3|TRBV27|.|12|.
TGTGCCAGCAGTCGCGGGACAGATACGCAGTATTTT
CASSRGTDTQYF
>TRBJ2-3|TRBV9|.|14|.
TGTGCCAGCAGCGTCTCTAGCGGCACAGATACGCAGTATTTT
CASSVSSGTDTQYF
>TRBJ2-4|TRBV29-1|.|14|.
TGCAGCGTCCTGGGGCAGGGGCGATCCGACATTCAGTACTTC
CSVLGQGRSDIQYF
>TRBJ2-5|TRBV14|.|15|TRBD2
TGTGCCAGCAGCCAAGGCGGGGGACGGGGAGAGACCCAGTACTTC
CASSQGGGRGETQYF